What follows are 30 T cell receptor beta chains derived from one specimen sequenced in a study of shared clonotypes between healthy human individuals. Generated by immunoSEQ multiplex PCR, the TCRdb table keeps only in-frame clones and is missing some. The sample has about 580,000 clones, roughly 98% seen once. As defined, naive CD8 cells were CD45RO-negative and positively selected for CCR7, with terminally differentiated effector memory CD45RA+ cells excluded. Sequenced sample: naive CD8+ T cells sorted from blood. These receptors came from a young man in good health.

This chain joins TRBV7-9 and TRBJ2-7; 11 bases agree with TRBD2. Unmatched junction bases numbered 9, after V lost 6 bases and J lost 5 bases. CDR1 and CDR2 from the germline V gene are SEHNR and FQNEAQ (reference sequence). The CDR3 has 15 amino acids. The CDR3 DNA reads as TGTGCCAGCAGACCCCCACTAGCGGGAGTTGACGAGCAGTACTTC. It yields the protein CASRPPLAGVDEQYF.

The chain has TRBV18 and TRBJ2-1; 10 positions match TRBD1. This CDR3 spans 16 amino acids. The ends lost 1 base at V and 10 bases at J; junction bases unmatched: 10. The germline V gene has CDR1 KGHSH and CDR2 LQKENI. The CDR3 region is CASSPLRGQGQGEQFF. The CDR3 DNA follows: TGTGCCAGCTCACCACTTCGGGGTCAGGGACAGGGGGAGCAGTTCTTC.

The rearrangement links TRBV7-9 to TRBJ2-1, with D tentatively TRBD1 (6 bases). V dropped 0 bases and J dropped 5 bases, with 14 bases sitting between them. This CDR3 is built from 16 residues. CDR1 SEHNR and CDR2 FQNEAQ come from the germline V gene (reference sequence). CDR3 residues: CASSLALGQRNNEQFF. The CDR3 nucleotides are TGTGCCAGCAGCTTAGCTTTAGGACAGCGAAACAATGAGCAGTTCTTC.

The J gene is TRBJ2-1, the V gene TRBV4-1; no firm D call. With 1 base removed from V and 0 bases from J, the gap between germline ends came to 10 bases. The CDR3 loop spans 16 amino acids. From germline, CDR1 is MGHRA and CDR2 YSYEKL. CDR3 bases: TGCGCCAGCAGCCAAGGTCCCGGGCCCTCCTACAATGAGCAGTTCTTC. It specifies CASSQGPGPSYNEQFF.

The chain carries TRBV27 and TRBJ1-2; 9 nucleotides match TRBD1. The CDR3 consists of 16 residues. Germline trimming cut 5 bases from V and 4 bases from J; bases unmatched to any gene: 11. Germline CDR1 is MNHEY and CDR2 is SMNVEV (reference sequence). DNA of the CDR3: TGTGCCAGCAGTGCTACCGGGACAGGGCTTATCTATGGCTACACCTTC. Protein sequence: CASSATGTGLIYGYTF.

This clone has a single count. This chain connects TRBV19 to TRBJ2-3; D ambiguous. V lost 6 bases and J lost 4, with 23 bases in between. This CDR3 region has 17 residues. Germline loops: CDR1 LNHDA, CDR2 SQIVND (reference sequence). The CDR3 loop reads CASSLAPDPGPADTQYF. In DNA, the CDR3 is TGTGCCAGTAGCCTCGCCCCTGACCCCGGCCCCGCAGATACGCAGTATTTT.

This clone was detected once. The J gene is TRBJ2-7, the V gene TRBV28; 9 nucleotides agree with TRBD1. CDR1 and CDR2 (germline): MDHEN, SYDVKM. After removal of 6 bases from V and 5 bases from J, the junction contained 11 bases not matched to a gene. The CDR3 covers 15 residues. As DNA, the CDR3 is TGTGCCAGCAGCCCCGCCGGGACAGGGATAAACGAGCAGTACTTC. It specifies CASSPAGTGINEQYF. Drawing the rest from reference TRBV28 and TRBJ2-7, the complete variable domain is DVKVTQSSRYLVKRTGEKVFLECVQDMDHENMFWYRQDPGLGLRLIYFSYDVKMKEKGDIPEGYSVSREKKERFSLILESASTNQTSMYLCASSPAGTGINEQYFGPGTRLTVT.

The genes are TRBV7-9 and TRBJ2-4; 8 nucleotides agree with TRBD1. Germline CDR1 is SEHNR and CDR2 is FQNEAQ (reference sequence). The CDR3 contains 16 residues. The V gene end was trimmed by 5 bases and the J gene end by 0 bases; junction bases not matched to a gene: 6. The CDR3 spells CASSQQGALAKNIQYF. Here the CDR3 DNA reads TGTGCCAGCAGCCAGCAGGGGGCCCTAGCCAAAAACATTCAGTACTTC.

For this clone: The same CDR3 can be traced to other DNA sequences in this sample. CDR3 nucleotides: TGCGCCAGCAGCCAAGAGGGGGAAGGGGCAGATACGCAGTATTTT. Protein: CASSQEGEGADTQYF. V and J are TRBV4-3 and TRBJ2-3; the D gene could be TRBD1 or TRBD2 (5 bases each). This CDR3 contains 15 residues. Germline CDR1 is LGHNA and CDR2 is YSLEER. V was cut by 0 bases and J by 4 bases, with 11 bases left in between.

The chain employs TRBV27 and TRBJ2-7; D is ambiguous. Germline lookup yields CDR1 MNHEY and CDR2 SMNVEV (reference sequence). V was trimmed by 7 bases and J by 4 bases, leaving 23 bases between them. This CDR3 is built from 16 residues. CDR3 DNA sequence: TGTGCCAGCACCCCGGATATCTCGTACGTAGGGTACGAGCAGTACTTC. Translation: CASTPDISYVGYEQYF.

The genes are TRBV6-5 and TRBJ2-7; 9 nucleotides align to TRBD1. CDR3 length: 15 residues. V lost 2 bases, J lost 5 bases, and 7 bases stayed unmatched. CDR1 and CDR2 (germline): MNHEY, SVGAGI. The CDR3: CASSYGTGRSNEQYF. The CDR3 region has the DNA TGTGCCAGCAGTTACGGGACAGGGAGGTCAAACGAGCAGTACTTC.

The chain carries TRBV9 and TRBJ2-2; D is possibly TRBD2 (5 bases). From germline, CDR1 is SGDLS and CDR2 YYNGEE. The CDR3 extends over 16 amino acids. Trimming removed 4 bases from V and 3 bases from J, with 16 bases in between. In DNA form, the CDR3 reads TGTGCCAGCAGCACCCCTCGAGGGCCGTACACCGGGGAGCTGTTTTTT. Its translation is CASSTPRGPYTGELFF.

The J gene is TRBJ2-7, the V gene TRBV7-6; 9 bases fit TRBD2. The CDR3 is made up of 14 amino acids. Per germline, CDR1 SGHVS and CDR2 FNYEAQ. Trimming cost V 2 bases and J 6 bases; bases outside gene matches: 5. The CDR3 nucleotides read TGTGCCAGCAGCTTACGGGTGCGGGAGGGCGAGCAGTACTTC. This sequence encodes CASSLRVREGEQYF.

The CDR3 bases are TGTGCCAGCAGCGTGGATGGGGTTAGAGAGACCCAGTACTTC. It translates to CASSVDGVRETQYF. The chain couples TRBV9 to TRBJ2-5, with unresolved D. CDR1 and CDR2 from the germline V gene are SGDLS and YYNGEE. CDR3 size: 14 residues. V dropped 2 bases and J dropped 4 bases, with 12 bases sitting between them.

The chain carries TRBV27 and TRBJ1-1, with D perhaps TRBD1 (5 bases). V was pared by 5 bases and J by 2 bases, with 12 bases between. Germline CDR1 reads MNHEY; CDR2 reads SMNVEV (reference sequence). The CDR3 is 14 residues long. Here the CDR3 reads CASSMGTVNTEAFF. The CDR3 DNA reads TGTGCCAGCAGTATGGGGACGGTAAACACTGAAGCTTTCTTT.

V usage is TRBV6-6 and J usage is TRBJ2-1; tentatively, D is TRBD2 (6 bases). Germline CDR1 reads MNHNY; CDR2 reads SVGAGI (reference sequence). CDR3 length: 14 amino acids. Trimming removed 7 bases at V and 8 bases at J, with 18 bases between. CDR3 coding DNA: TGTGCCAGCACCCCATTCACGGGCGGGGATGAGCAGTTCTTC. This encodes CASTPFTGGDEQFF.

The chain recombines TRBV2 with TRBJ2-1, with 15 bases that match TRBD2. Trimming removed 6 bases from V and 0 bases from J; junction bases left unmatched: 12. CDR3 length equals 20 residues. Per the germline V gene, CDR1 is SNHLY and CDR2 is FYNNEI. The CDR3 here is CASRAGLAGGTILSYNEQFF. In nucleotides, the CDR3 is TGTGCCAGCAGAGCGGGACTAGCGGGAGGCACCATCCTCTCCTACAATGAGCAGTTCTTC.

This chain joins TRBV29-1 and TRBJ2-4; TRBD2 matches at 8 bases. Germline CDR1 is SQVTM and CDR2 is ANQGSEA. V lost 6 bases and J lost 0; bases outside the gene matches: 7. The CDR3 covers 15 residues. DNA of the CDR3: TGCAGCGTCCGGGGGGGATCGCTAGCCAAAAACATTCAGTACTTC. As protein: CSVRGGSLAKNIQYF.

The V gene is TRBV27, the J gene TRBJ2-7; the D gene is possibly TRBD1 (6 bases). Between the trimmed V and J ends, which lost 5 bases and 4 bases, there was a span of 18 bases. Germline CDR1 reads MNHEY; CDR2 reads SMNVEV (reference sequence). This CDR3 has 15 amino acids. The CDR3 DNA sequence: TGTGCCAGCAGTGCCTCAAGGGGGAGTTTATACGAGCAGTACTTC. Translated: CASSASRGSLYEQYF.

The genes are TRBV7-9 and TRBJ2-7, with 11 nucleotides matching TRBD2. The junction had 9 bases not matched to a gene; V was cut back by 4 bases and J by 7 bases. Germline values: CDR1 SEHNR, CDR2 FQNEAQ (reference sequence). The CDR3 loop spans 15 amino acids. The CDR3 DNA reads TGTGCCAGCAGCTCACCGACTAGCGGGGCCTTTGAGCAGTACTTC. It translates to CASSSPTSGAFEQYF.

Comments on this clone: The sample contains more than one DNA sequence encoding this CDR3. The V call is TRBV27, the J call TRBJ2-7, with D hard to call. The CDR3 loop spans 11 amino acids. The V and J ends lost 2 bases and 5 bases respectively, with 4 bases between them. The germline V gene encodes CDR1 MNHEY and CDR2 SMNVEV (reference sequence). The CDR3: CASSLGDEQYF. CDR3 coding DNA: TGTGCCAGCAGTTTAGGGGACGAGCAGTACTTC.

V usage is TRBV11-2 and J usage is TRBJ2-7, with D possibly TRBD1 on 6 matching bases. Germline values: CDR1 SGHAT, CDR2 FQNNGV. The CDR3 contains 15 residues. The V end was cut by 7 bases, the J end by 0 bases, with 16 bases between. CDR3: CASTTWTDNSYEQYF. The CDR3 DNA sequence: TGTGCCAGCACCACTTGGACAGACAACTCCTACGAGCAGTACTTC. The entire variable domain, with the rest obtained from reference TRBV11-2 and TRBJ2-7, is as follows: EAGVAQSPRYKIIEKRQSVAFWCNPISGHATLYWYQQILGQGPKLLIQFQNNGVVDDSQLPKDRFSAERLKGVDSTLKIQPAKLEDSAVYLCASTTWTDNSYEQYFGPGTRLTVT.

The chain uses TRBV29-1 and TRBJ2-7, with 11 bases matching TRBD1. V trimming: 0 bases; J trimming: 3 bases; junction bases outside the gene matches: 4. CDR3 length: 15 amino acids. The germline CDR1 and CDR2 sequences are SQVTM and ANQGSEA. CDR3 sequence: CSVEDRTGGVYEQYF. CDR3 bases: TGCAGCGTTGAAGATCGGACAGGGGGCGTCTACGAGCAGTACTTC.

This clone appeared a single time. Other DNA sequences in the sample encode the same CDR3. The V and J genes are TRBV9 and TRBJ2-3; D may be TRBD1 or TRBD2 (5 bases each). Trimming took 7 bases from V and 3 from J, leaving 6 bases between them. Germline-derived CDR1 and CDR2 are SGDLS and YYNGEE. The CDR3 covers 11 residues. CDR3 region: CASGGTDTQYF. CDR3 nucleotides: TGTGCCAGCGGGGGAACAGATACGCAGTATTTT.

The chain has TRBV27 and TRBJ2-2; 7 nucleotides match TRBD1. With 2 bases clipped from V and 5 bases from J, the junction kept 5 bases outside the gene matches. This CDR3 contains 15 residues. CDR1 and CDR2 from the germline V gene are MNHEY and SMNVEV (reference sequence). For the CDR3, the DNA is TGTGCCAGCAGTTTAATGACAGGGAGTACCGGGGAGCTGTTTTTT. This codes for CASSLMTGSTGELFF.

This clone was seen once. The chain couples TRBV7-6 to TRBJ1-1, with D unresolved. Germline CDR1 and CDR2: SGHVS and FNYEAQ. CDR3 length: 14 residues. Trimming took off 0 bases at V and 5 bases at J, with 10 bases between the two ends. The CDR3, as DNA: TGTGCCAGCAGCTTAGCCCTCGGGCCGACTGAAGCTTTCTTT. It is translated as CASSLALGPTEAFF. Combining the CDR3 with reference TRBV7-6 and TRBJ1-1 gives the whole variable domain GAGVSQSPRYKVTKRGQDVALRCDPISGHVSLYWYRQALGQGPEFLTYFNYEAQQDKSGLPNDRFSAERPEGSISTLTIQRTEQRDSAMYRCASSLALGPTEAFFGQGTRLTVV.

This clone has a single count. V is TRBV9 and J is TRBJ2-1, with 13 bases fitting TRBD2. Germline trimming cut 4 bases from V and 12 bases from J; bases unmatched to any gene: 7. Per the germline V gene, CDR1 is SGDLS and CDR2 is YYNGEE. The CDR3 runs 14 residues. CDR3 in DNA: TGTGCCAGCAGCCCCGGGACTAGCGGGATTTTGCAGTTCTTC. This encodes CASSPGTSGILQFF. Combining the CDR3 with reference TRBV9 and TRBJ2-1 gives the whole variable domain DSGVTQTPKHLITATGQRVTLRCSPRSGDLSVYWYQQSLDQGLQFLIQYYNGEERAKGNILERFSAQQFPDLHSELNLSSLELGDSALYFCASSPGTSGILQFFGPGTRLTVL.

The chain uses TRBV25-1 and TRBJ2-1; TRBD2 is a possible D gene (6 bases). Germline CDR1 MGHDK, CDR2 SYGVNS. The CDR3 sequence is 14 residues long. V shed 8 bases and J shed 7 bases, with 18 bases lying between them. The DNA for the CDR3 is TGTGCCAGCTCGATCGGGAGTACTCGGAATGAGCAGTTCTTC. Amino acids: CASSIGSTRNEQFF.

V usage is TRBV2 and J usage is TRBJ2-1; possible D gene TRBD2, 5 bases. The CDR3 extends over 11 amino acids. Germline CDR1 SNHLY, CDR2 FYNNEI. V was pared by 9 bases and J by 6 bases, with 9 bases between. The DNA of the CDR3 is TGTGCCAGTTACGGGGTCAATGAGCAGTTCTTC. This sequence encodes CASYGVNEQFF.

This sequence joins TRBV11-1 and TRBJ2-7; TRBD1 is a possible D gene (6 bases). The CDR3 has 13 amino acids. The V and J ends lost 3 bases and 2 bases respectively, with 8 bases between them. Germline V CDR1 and CDR2: SGHAT, FQDESV (reference sequence). Here the CDR3 reads CASSFGTTYEQYF. Here the CDR3 DNA reads TGTGCCAGCAGCTTTGGGACAACCTACGAGCAGTACTTC.